These T cell receptor beta chains were read from a single sample in a study of early T cells in non-severe SARS-CoV-2 infection. TCRdb itself ran the 5' RACE reads through MiXCR, one entry per CDR3 protein. The top ten hold 5.1% of the sample, which has 100,000 or so distinct CDR3 sequences, approximately 16% seen once. The sequencing used whole blood, collected at baseline. These receptors were collected from an adult who was a healthcare worker with PCR-confirmed SARS-CoV-2 infection or an uninfected control (not recorded which). The CDR3 runs from the conserved cysteine through the conserved F or W. A D gene is named only where the DNA matches it firmly. Size tells how often a clone was seen (once, few, many) or the class of an expanded clone, and some rows leave it out.

d_gene	j_gene	abundance	v_gene	len	CDR3aa	CDR3nt
TRBD1	TRBJ2-7	-	TRBV18	14	CASSTGTGTYEQYF	TGTGCCAGCTCGACCGGGACAGGGACCTACGAGCAGTACTTC
-	TRBJ2-2	many	TRBV7-6	21	CASSLVLVGGHLSVGTGELFF	TGTGCCAGCAGCTTAGTGCTAGTGGGAGGACACCTCTCGGTGGGCACCGGGGAGCTGTTTTTT
-	TRBJ2-7	-	TRBV7-2	17	CASSSREGYRPRDEQYF	TGTGCCAGCAGCTCTCGTGAGGGGTACAGGCCAAGGGACGAGCAGTACTTC
-	TRBJ2-7	-	TRBV20-1	13	CSERVRGSYEQYF	TGCAGTGAGCGGGTTCGAGGGTCCTACGAGCAGTACTTC
-	TRBJ1-1	few	TRBV16	12	CASSQGWAEAFF	TGTGCCAGCAGCCAAGGATGGGCTGAAGCTTTCTTT
-	TRBJ1-5	-	TRBV20-1	11	CSAGDGQPQHF	TGCAGTGCCGGGGACGGCCAGCCCCAGCATTTT
-	TRBJ2-1	-	TRBV27	17	CASSLLSRQKGRNEQFF	TGTGCCAGCAGTTTATTGAGCAGACAGAAGGGGAGGAATGAGCAGTTCTTC
TRBD2	TRBJ2-1	-	TRBV11-2	17	CASSPLPSGSSYNEQFF	TGTGCCAGCAGCCCCCTCCCCAGCGGGAGCTCCTACAATGAGCAGTTCTTC
-	TRBJ2-3	many	TRBV7-2	16	CASSKRRGNGADTQYF	TGTGCCAGCAGCAAAAGAAGGGGGAACGGCGCTGATACGCAGTATTTT
-	TRBJ2-1	-	TRBV20-1	17	CSARDSLGGTRVIEQFF	TGCAGTGCTAGAGATTCCCTAGGAGGGACCCGAGTGATAGAGCAGTTCTTC
-	TRBJ2-5	-	TRBV28	15	CASSRIDRGGETQYF	TGTGCCAGCAGTCGGATAGACAGGGGAGGGGAGACCCAGTACTTC
TRBD2	TRBJ2-7	-	TRBV5-1	14	CASSESGSSYEQYF	TGCGCCAGCAGCGAGAGCGGGAGCTCCTACGAGCAGTACTTC
-	TRBJ2-5	-	TRBV20-1	14	CSAPWVRDGKTQYF	TGCAGTGCTCCCTGGGTACGGGACGGGAAAACCCAGTACTTC
-	TRBJ2-7	-	TRBV12-3/TRBV12-4	13	CASSNLGGYEQYF	TGTGCCAGCAGCAACCTCGGAGGGTACGAGCAGTACTTC
-	TRBJ1-3	few	TRBV9	12	CASSVDGNTIYF	TGTGCCAGCAGCGTAGATGGAAACACCATATATTTT
-	TRBJ2-1	few	TRBV5-1	15	CASSSIPRGSNEQFF	TGCGCCAGCAGCTCTATCCCCCGGGGAAGCAATGAGCAGTTCTTC
-	TRBJ2-7	many	TRBV6-6	13	CASSFPGVNEQYF	TGTGCCAGCAGTTTTCCGGGGGTCAACGAGCAGTACTTC
TRBD1	TRBJ2-4	-	TRBV6-6	18	CASSSAGTVFKVKNIQYF	TGTGCCAGCAGTTCCGCCGGGACAGTTTTTAAAGTCAAAAACATTCAGTACTTC
-	TRBJ1-2	-	TRBV12-3/TRBV12-4	14	CASSSRDLNYGYTF	TGTGCCAGCAGTTCGAGGGACCTCAACTATGGCTACACCTTC
-	TRBJ2-3	-	TRBV12-3/TRBV12-4	16	CASSSAAVGPTDTQYF	TGTGCCAGCAGTTCGGCAGCGGTGGGACCCACAGATACGCAGTATTTT